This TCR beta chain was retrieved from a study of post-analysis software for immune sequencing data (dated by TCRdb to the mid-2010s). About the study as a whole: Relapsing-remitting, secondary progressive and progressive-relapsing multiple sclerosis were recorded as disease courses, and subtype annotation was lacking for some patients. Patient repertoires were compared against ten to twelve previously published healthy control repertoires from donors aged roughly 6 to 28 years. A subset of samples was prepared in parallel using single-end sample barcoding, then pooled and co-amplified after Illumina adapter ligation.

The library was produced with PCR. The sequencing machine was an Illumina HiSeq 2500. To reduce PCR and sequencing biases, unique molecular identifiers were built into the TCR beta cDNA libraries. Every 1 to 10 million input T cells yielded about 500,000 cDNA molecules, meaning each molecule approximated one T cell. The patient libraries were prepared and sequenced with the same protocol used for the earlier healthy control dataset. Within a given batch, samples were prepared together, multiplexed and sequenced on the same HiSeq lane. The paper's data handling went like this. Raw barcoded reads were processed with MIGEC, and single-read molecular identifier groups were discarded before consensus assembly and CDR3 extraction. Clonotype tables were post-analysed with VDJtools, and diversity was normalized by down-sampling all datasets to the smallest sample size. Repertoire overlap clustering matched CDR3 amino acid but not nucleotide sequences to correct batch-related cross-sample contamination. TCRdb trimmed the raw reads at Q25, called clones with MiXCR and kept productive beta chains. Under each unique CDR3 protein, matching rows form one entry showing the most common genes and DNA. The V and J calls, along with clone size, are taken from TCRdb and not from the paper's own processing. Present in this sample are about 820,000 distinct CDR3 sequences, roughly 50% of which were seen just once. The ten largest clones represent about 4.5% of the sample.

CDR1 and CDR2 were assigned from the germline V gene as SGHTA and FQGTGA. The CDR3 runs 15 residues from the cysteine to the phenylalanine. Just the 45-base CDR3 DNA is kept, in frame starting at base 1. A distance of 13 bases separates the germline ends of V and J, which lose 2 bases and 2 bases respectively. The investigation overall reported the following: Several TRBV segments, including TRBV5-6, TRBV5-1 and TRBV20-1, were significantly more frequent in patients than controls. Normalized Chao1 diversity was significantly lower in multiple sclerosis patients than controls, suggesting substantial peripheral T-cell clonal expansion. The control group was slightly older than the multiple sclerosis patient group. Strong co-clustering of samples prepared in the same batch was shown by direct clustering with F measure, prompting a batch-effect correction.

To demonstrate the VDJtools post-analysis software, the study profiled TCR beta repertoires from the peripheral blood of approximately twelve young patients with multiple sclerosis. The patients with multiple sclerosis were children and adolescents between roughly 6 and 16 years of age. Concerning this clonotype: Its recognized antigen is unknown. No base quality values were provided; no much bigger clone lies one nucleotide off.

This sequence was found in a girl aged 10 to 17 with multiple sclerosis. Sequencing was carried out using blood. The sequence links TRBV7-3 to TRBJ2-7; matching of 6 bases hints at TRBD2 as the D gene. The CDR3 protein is CASSLGAGTPYEQYF. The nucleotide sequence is TGTGCCAGCAGCTTAGGGGCGGGAACTCCCTACGAGCAGTACTTC.